Listed below are T cell receptor beta chains from one sample, sequenced in a study of B cell selection in AIRE deficiency. TCRdb's copy holds only in-frame clones and misses some; the assay was immunoSEQ multiplex PCR. The repertoire holds around 18,000 clones, with roughly 91% as singletons. Source material: CD4+CD25+ Tregs sorted from PBMCs. These receptors were obtained from a human donor in good health. CDR3s include the opening cysteine and the closing phenylalanine or tryptophan. The order of the fields is CDR3 length, D gene, J gene, clone size, V gene, CDR3 protein, CDR3 DNA. D genes are given only for firm matches. The size field is filled for only some rows; it gives once, few, many or a size class.

CDR3 length: 16; D gene: NA; J gene: TRBJ1-6; clone size: NA; V gene: TRBV11-2; CDR3 protein: CASSLVRRSYNSPLHF; CDR3 DNA: TGTGCCAGCAGCTTAGTACGGCGCTCCTATAATTCACCCCTCCACTTT
CDR3 length: 15; D gene: TRBD2; J gene: TRBJ2-7; clone size: NA; V gene: TRBV27; CDR3 protein: CASSRGTSGIYEQYF; CDR3 DNA: TGTGCCAGCAGTCGTGGGACTAGCGGGATTTACGAGCAGTACTTC
CDR3 length: 13; D gene: NA; J gene: TRBJ1-2; clone size: NA; V gene: TRBV6-1; CDR3 protein: CASSEHRRDGYTF; CDR3 DNA: TGTGCCAGCAGTGAACACCGGCGCGATGGCTACACCTTC
CDR3 length: 14; D gene: NA; J gene: TRBJ1-1; clone size: NA; V gene: TRBV28; CDR3 protein: CASSLSGGSTEAFF; CDR3 DNA: TGTGCCAGCAGTTTGTCGGGAGGGAGCACTGAAGCTTTCTTT
CDR3 length: 13; D gene: NA; J gene: TRBJ2-3; clone size: few; V gene: TRBV7-2; CDR3 protein: CASSLGPRDTQYF; CDR3 DNA: TGTGCCAGCAGCTTAGGTCCAAGGGATACGCAGTATTTT
CDR3 length: 12; D gene: NA; J gene: TRBJ2-7; clone size: NA; V gene: TRBV5-1; CDR3 protein: CASSLPGDEQYF; CDR3 DNA: TGCGCCAGCAGCCTCCCGGGCGACGAGCAGTACTTC
CDR3 length: 11; D gene: NA; J gene: TRBJ2-7; clone size: NA; V gene: TRBV11-3; CDR3 protein: CASSLWIEQYF; CDR3 DNA: TGTGCCAGCAGCTTATGGATCGAGCAGTACTTC
CDR3 length: 15; D gene: TRBD1; J gene: TRBJ1-4; clone size: NA; V gene: TRBV5-1; CDR3 protein: CASSLVQGTGEKLFF; CDR3 DNA: TGCGCCAGCAGCTTGGTACAGGGGACCGGGGAAAAACTGTTTTTT
CDR3 length: 16; D gene: TRBD2; J gene: TRBJ2-1; clone size: NA; V gene: TRBV15; CDR3 protein: CATSRGGAGAYNEQFF; CDR3 DNA: TGTGCCACCAGCAGAGGGGGAGCGGGAGCGTACAATGAGCAGTTCTTC
CDR3 length: 16; D gene: TRBD1; J gene: TRBJ1-1; clone size: NA; V gene: TRBV27; CDR3 protein: CASSLPGQGGVTEAFF; CDR3 DNA: TGTGCCAGCAGTTTACCGGGACAGGGGGGTGTGACTGAAGCTTTCTTT
CDR3 length: 13; D gene: TRBD1; J gene: TRBJ1-1; clone size: NA; V gene: TRBV7-3; CDR3 protein: CASRYDRDTEAFF; CDR3 DNA: TGTGCCAGCAGGTATGACAGGGACACTGAAGCTTTCTTT
CDR3 length: 16; D gene: NA; J gene: TRBJ2-2; clone size: NA; V gene: TRBV28; CDR3 protein: CASSAPRGPNTGELFF; CDR3 DNA: TGTGCCAGCAGTGCCCCCCGGGGCCCGAACACCGGGGAGCTGTTTTTT
CDR3 length: 15; D gene: NA; J gene: TRBJ2-2; clone size: NA; V gene: TRBV18; CDR3 protein: CASSPGLLNTGELFF; CDR3 DNA: TGTGCCAGCTCACCCGGACTATTGAACACCGGGGAGCTGTTTTTT
CDR3 length: 12; D gene: NA; J gene: TRBJ2-7; clone size: NA; V gene: TRBV21-1; CDR3 protein: CAINGTTYEQYF; CDR3 DNA: TGTGCCATAAACGGGACAACCTACGAGCAGTACTTC
CDR3 length: 13; D gene: NA; J gene: TRBJ2-3; clone size: NA; V gene: TRBV6-1; CDR3 protein: CASLGQNTDTQYF; CDR3 DNA: TGTGCCAGCCTAGGACAAAACACAGATACGCAGTATTTT
CDR3 length: 14; D gene: NA; J gene: TRBJ2-3; clone size: NA; V gene: TRBV19; CDR3 protein: CASKGSGIPDTQYF; CDR3 DNA: TGTGCCAGTAAGGGTAGCGGAATTCCAGATACGCAGTATTTT
CDR3 length: 15; D gene: NA; J gene: TRBJ1-1; clone size: NA; V gene: TRBV9; CDR3 protein: CASSASGHQNTEAFF; CDR3 DNA: TGTGCCAGCAGCGCCTCGGGGCACCAGAACACTGAAGCTTTCTTT
CDR3 length: 13; D gene: NA; J gene: TRBJ1-2; clone size: NA; V gene: TRBV27; CDR3 protein: CASTSLRGGGYTF; CDR3 DNA: TGTGCCAGCACCAGTCTCAGAGGCGGCGGCTACACCTTC
CDR3 length: 17; D gene: TRBD2; J gene: TRBJ2-3; clone size: NA; V gene: TRBV10-3; CDR3 protein: CAISESITSGARDTQYF; CDR3 DNA: TGTGCCATCAGTGAGTCGATTACTAGCGGGGCCAGAGATACGCAGTATTTT
CDR3 length: 18; D gene: NA; J gene: TRBJ2-7; clone size: NA; V gene: TRBV4-3; CDR3 protein: CASSQDRSSRYRAYEQYF; CDR3 DNA: TGCGCCAGCAGCCAAGATCGTAGTAGTCGGTACAGGGCGTACGAGCAGTACTTC
CDR3 length: 18; D gene: TRBD2; J gene: TRBJ2-2; clone size: NA; V gene: TRBV7-2; CDR3 protein: CASSLWAGGKFDTGELFF; CDR3 DNA: TGTGCCAGCAGCTTATGGGCGGGAGGAAAGTTTGACACCGGGGAGCTGTTTTTT
CDR3 length: 11; D gene: NA; J gene: TRBJ2-1; clone size: NA; V gene: TRBV6-5; CDR3 protein: CATSRYNEQFF; CDR3 DNA: TGTGCCACCTCCCGATACAATGAGCAGTTCTTC
CDR3 length: 15; D gene: TRBD1; J gene: TRBJ1-6; clone size: NA; V gene: TRBV19; CDR3 protein: CASGQGVSYNSPLHF; CDR3 DNA: TGTGCCAGCGGACAGGGGGTGTCCTATAATTCACCCCTCCACTTT
CDR3 length: 15; D gene: TRBD2; J gene: TRBJ2-2; clone size: NA; V gene: TRBV5-6; CDR3 protein: CASSPLAAHTGELFF; CDR3 DNA: TGTGCCAGCAGCCCCCTAGCGGCTCACACCGGGGAGCTGTTTTTT
CDR3 length: 11; D gene: NA; J gene: TRBJ1-2; clone size: NA; V gene: TRBV7-6; CDR3 protein: CASSLDYGYTF; CDR3 DNA: TGTGCCAGCAGCTTAGACTATGGCTACACCTTC
CDR3 length: 15; D gene: TRBD1; J gene: TRBJ2-7; clone size: NA; V gene: TRBV5-1; CDR3 protein: CASSPRGQGPYEQYF; CDR3 DNA: TGCGCCAGCAGCCCCCGGGGACAGGGGCCCTACGAGCAGTACTTC
CDR3 length: 14; D gene: NA; J gene: TRBJ2-2; clone size: NA; V gene: TRBV18; CDR3 protein: CASSPGTSTGELFF; CDR3 DNA: TGTGCCAGCTCACCTGGGACTTCCACCGGGGAGCTGTTTTTT
CDR3 length: 14; D gene: TRBD1; J gene: TRBJ1-1; clone size: NA; V gene: TRBV11-1; CDR3 protein: CASSSRGHQTEAFF; CDR3 DNA: TGTGCCAGCAGCTCCAGGGGGCATCAGACTGAAGCTTTCTTT
CDR3 length: 16; D gene: NA; J gene: TRBJ2-3; clone size: NA; V gene: TRBV12-1; CDR3 protein: CASSFVEAASTDTQYF; CDR3 DNA: TGTGCCAGCAGCTTTGTTGAGGCGGCTAGCACAGATACGCAGTATTTT
CDR3 length: 15; D gene: TRBD1; J gene: TRBJ1-6; clone size: NA; V gene: TRBV14; CDR3 protein: CASSQQQGMATPLHF; CDR3 DNA: TGTGCCAGCAGCCAACAACAGGGGATGGCTACTCCCCTCCACTTT
CDR3 length: 11; D gene: NA; J gene: TRBJ1-2; clone size: NA; V gene: TRBV6-5; CDR3 protein: CASSEGHGYTF; CDR3 DNA: TGTGCCAGCAGTGAAGGGCACGGCTACACCTTC
CDR3 length: 15; D gene: NA; J gene: TRBJ2-5; clone size: NA; V gene: TRBV5-1; CDR3 protein: CASSISGGREKTQYF; CDR3 DNA: TGCGCCAGCAGCATTTCAGGTGGCAGGGAAAAGACCCAGTACTTC
CDR3 length: 15; D gene: NA; J gene: TRBJ2-3; clone size: NA; V gene: TRBV5-1; CDR3 protein: CASSFRGGLGDTQYF; CDR3 DNA: TGCGCCAGCAGCTTTCGGGGCGGCCTGGGGGATACGCAGTATTTT
CDR3 length: 15; D gene: NA; J gene: TRBJ2-2; clone size: NA; V gene: TRBV28; CDR3 protein: CASSFLPGRTGELFF; CDR3 DNA: TGTGCCAGCAGTTTTTTGCCAGGGAGGACCGGGGAGCTGTTTTTT
CDR3 length: 18; D gene: TRBD2; J gene: TRBJ2-7; clone size: once; V gene: TRBV7-2; CDR3 protein: CASSLRETTGTSGSEQYF; CDR3 DNA: TGTGCCAGCAGCCTTAGAGAAACCACCGGGACTAGCGGTTCGGAGCAGTACTTC
CDR3 length: 11; D gene: TRBD2; J gene: TRBJ2-5; clone size: NA; V gene: TRBV2; CDR3 protein: CASKREQTQYF; CDR3 DNA: TGTGCCAGCAAGCGGGAGCAGACCCAGTACTTC
CDR3 length: 13; D gene: TRBD1; J gene: TRBJ1-1; clone size: NA; V gene: TRBV7-3; CDR3 protein: CASSSQGDTEAFF; CDR3 DNA: TGTGCCAGCAGCTCACAGGGGGACACTGAAGCTTTCTTT
CDR3 length: 15; D gene: NA; J gene: TRBJ2-7; clone size: NA; V gene: TRBV7-9; CDR3 protein: CASSLASGASYEQYF; CDR3 DNA: TGTGCCAGCAGCTTAGCCTCGGGAGCTTCCTACGAGCAGTACTTC
CDR3 length: 13; D gene: NA; J gene: TRBJ2-5; clone size: NA; V gene: TRBV5-4; CDR3 protein: CASSLTSRETQYF; CDR3 DNA: TGTGCCAGCAGCTTGACTAGTAGAGAGACCCAGTACTTC
CDR3 length: 12; D gene: TRBD2; J gene: TRBJ2-7; clone size: NA; V gene: TRBV29-1; CDR3 protein: CSVALAGYEQYF; CDR3 DNA: TGCAGCGTTGCGTTAGCGGGGTACGAGCAGTACTTC
CDR3 length: 14; D gene: TRBD2; J gene: TRBJ2-3; clone size: once; V gene: TRBV6-8; CDR3 protein: CAGLRLAPTDTQYF; CDR3 DNA: TGTGCCGGATTGAGACTAGCCCCCACAGATACGCAGTATTTT